These 10 T cell receptor beta chains came from one sample sequenced in a study of T cell responses to AZD1222 COVID-19 vaccine. Only in-frame clones appear in the TCRdb table, and some are missing; sequencing was by immunoSEQ multiplex PCR. The sample holds more than 50,000 clones, nearly 90% seen once. The material was peripheral blood, obtained on day 0 of AZD1222 vaccination. These receptors were collected from an adult in good health.

The V and J genes are TRBV13 and TRBJ2-5, with D hard to call. The V and J ends lost 2 bases and 4 bases respectively, with 2 bases between them. The CDR3 covers 11 residues. Per the germline V gene, CDR1 is PRHDT and CDR2 is FYEKMQ (reference sequence). CDR3 DNA sequence: TGTGCCAGCAGCTTAAGAGAGACCCAGTACTTC. It encodes CASSLRETQYF.

V usage is TRBV28 and J usage is TRBJ1-4; 11 positions agree with TRBD1. This CDR3 has 14 residues. The germline CDR1 and CDR2 sequences are MDHEN and SYDVKM. V lost 5 bases and J lost 8; bases outside the gene matches: 4. The CDR3 coding sequence is TGTGCCAGCAGTCCCGGACAGGGGGCGGAAAAACTGTTTTTT. It is translated as CASSPGQGAEKLFF.

The chain uses TRBV2 and TRBJ1-5, with TRBD1 matching 7 bases. CDR1 is SNHLY and CDR2 is FYNNEI in the germline V gene. Trimming removed 2 bases from V and 6 bases from J; junction bases left unmatched: 7. The CDR3 runs to 15 residues. CDR3: CASSEPPGGLQPQHF. In DNA form, the CDR3 reads TGTGCCAGCAGTGAACCCCCAGGGGGGCTTCAGCCCCAGCATTTT.

The V and J genes are TRBV19 and TRBJ1-2; a possible D gene is TRBD1 (5 bases). The CDR3 contains 14 residues. V was pared by 4 bases and J by 1 base, with 10 bases between. From germline, CDR1 is LNHDA and CDR2 SQIVND (reference sequence). The CDR3 coding sequence is TGTGCCAGTAGTACAAGACAGCTTAACTATGGCTACACCTTC. As protein: CASSTRQLNYGYTF.

The chain is built from TRBV7-8 and TRBJ2-7, with a possible D match to TRBD1 (6 bases). Germline values: CDR1 SGHVS, CDR2 FQNEAQ. With 0 bases removed from V and 1 base from J, the gap between germline ends came to 10 bases. The CDR3 runs 15 residues. The CDR3 coding sequence is TGTGCCAGCAGCTTAGCGGGCAGGGGTTCCTACGAGCAGTACTTC. As protein: CASSLAGRGSYEQYF.

The chain couples TRBV29-1 to TRBJ1-3; TRBD1 might be the D (5 bases). Trimming removed 3 bases at V and 8 bases at J, with 11 bases between. CDR3 length equals 12 residues. CDR1 is SQVTM, CDR2 ANQGSEA, per germline. The CDR3 protein is CSVDTGGDTIYF. The CDR3 DNA reads as TGCAGCGTTGACACAGGCGGGGACACCATATATTTT.

The chain recombines TRBV7-8 with TRBJ1-5; tentative D call: TRBD1 (5 bases). CDR1 is SGHVS, CDR2 FQNEAQ, per germline. The CDR3 sequence is 19 residues long. V was clipped by 5 bases and J by 0 bases, with 23 bases between them. The chain's CDR3 is CASSPTLTRRVGSNQPQHF. The CDR3, as DNA: TGTGCCAGCAGCCCGACCCTGACGCGCAGGGTCGGTAGCAATCAGCCCCAGCATTTT.

This chain links TRBV5-6 with TRBJ1-1; D not certain. Germline assignment: CDR1 SGHDT and CDR2 YYEEEE. V was clipped by 4 bases and J by 6 bases, with 13 bases between them. The CDR3 extends over 13 amino acids. The CDR3 sequence: CASSGFPGAEAFF. DNA of the CDR3: TGTGCCAGCAGCGGGTTCCCTGGGGCTGAAGCTTTCTTT. The whole variable domain, filled in from reference TRBV5-6 and TRBJ1-1, reads DAGVTQSPTHLIKTRGQQVTLRCSPKSGHDTVSWYQQALGQGPQFIFQYYEEEERQRGNFPDRFSGHQFPNYSSELNVNALLLGDSALYLCASSGFPGAEAFFGQGTRLTVV.

The CDR3 DNA follows: TGTGCCAGTAGTATAGGAGGGGCGAACTATGGCTACACCTTC. Protein sequence: CASSIGGANYGYTF. The chain is built from TRBV19 and TRBJ1-2, with D perhaps TRBD1 (5 bases). CDR1 is LNHDA and CDR2 is SQIVND in the germline V gene (reference sequence). This CDR3 spans 14 amino acids. Trimming took 1 base from V and 2 from J, leaving 8 bases between them.

The gene calls are TRBV7-9 and TRBJ2-7, with 10 nucleotides matching TRBD1. Looked up from germline, CDR1 is SEHNR and CDR2 is FQNEAQ (reference sequence). V trimming: 5 bases; J trimming: 0 bases; junction bases outside the gene matches: 1. The CDR3 consists of 14 residues. The CDR3 bases are TGTGCCAGCAGCCGGACAGGGGGCTCCTACGAGCAGTACTTC. Protein: CASSRTGGSYEQYF.